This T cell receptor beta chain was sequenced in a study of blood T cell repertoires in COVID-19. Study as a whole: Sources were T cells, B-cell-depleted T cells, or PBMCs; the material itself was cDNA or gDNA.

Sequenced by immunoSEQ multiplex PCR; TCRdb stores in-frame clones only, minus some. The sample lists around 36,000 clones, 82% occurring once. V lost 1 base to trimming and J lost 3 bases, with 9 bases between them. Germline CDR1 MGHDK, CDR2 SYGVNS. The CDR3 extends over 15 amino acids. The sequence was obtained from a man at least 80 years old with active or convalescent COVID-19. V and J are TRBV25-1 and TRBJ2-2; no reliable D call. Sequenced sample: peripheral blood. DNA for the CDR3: TGTGCCAGCAGTGAATTATCAGGATACACCGGGGAGCTGTTTTTT. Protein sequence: CASSELSGYTGELFF.